This entry lists 20 T cell receptor beta chains sequenced from one sample in a study of radiation and T cells in renal cell carcinoma. Specified time point: blood 2 weeks post-SBRT. Specified treatment: 15 Gy SBRT to primary tumor, nephrectomy 4 weeks later. The table came from immunoSEQ multiplex PCR; TCRdb's copy has only in-frame clones and leaves some out. Of more than 150,000 clones in the sample, 87% were seen once. Sequencing used blood, obtained from a patient whose treatment included radiotherapy and nephrectomy. The receptors derive from a woman aged 45-59 years with renal cell carcinoma.

The chain carries TRBV19 and TRBJ2-4; D unclear. The CDR3 is 15 residues long. Trimming pared 5 bases from V and 0 bases from J, leaving 11 bases between. CDR1 LNHDA and CDR2 SQIVND come from the germline V gene (reference sequence). The CDR3 spells CASSLTRVAKNIQYF. Written as DNA, the CDR3 is TGTGCCAGTAGTTTGACACGGGTAGCCAAAAACATTCAGTACTTC.

The V and J genes are TRBV6-1 and TRBJ1-4, with D uncertain. Trimming pared 6 bases from V and 8 bases from J, leaving 13 bases between. The CDR3 contains 13 residues. CDR1 and CDR2 (germline): MNHNS, SASEGT. CDR3 protein: CASSLEPGEKLFF. In DNA, the CDR3 is TGTGCCAGCAGCTTAGAGCCGGGAGAAAAACTGTTTTTT.

The chain combines TRBV4-3 with TRBJ1-2; D not resolved. The germline CDR1 and CDR2 sequences are LGHNA and YSLEER. V was trimmed by 0 bases and J by 2 bases, leaving 10 bases between them. This CDR3 contains 15 residues. DNA for the CDR3: TGCGCCAGCAGCCAAGATACAACGGTGAACTATGGCTACACCTTC. Its protein product is CASSQDTTVNYGYTF.

J is TRBJ1-4 and V is TRBV7-9; perhaps TRBD1 as D (5 bases). CDR3 length: 15 residues. The V end lost 3 bases, the J end lost 8 bases, and 16 bases lay between the germline ends. The germline V gene encodes CDR1 SEHNR and CDR2 FQNEAQ (reference sequence). For the CDR3, the DNA is TGTGCCAGCAGCTTGAGAGGGGCGGAGGGAGAAAAACTGTTTTTT. It specifies CASSLRGAEGEKLFF. Filled out from reference TRBV7-9 and TRBJ1-4, the complete variable domain reads DTGVSQNPRHKITKRGQNVTFRCDPISEHNRLYWYRQTLGQGPEFLTYFQNEAQLEKSRLLSDRFSAERPKGSFSTLEIQRTEQGDSAMYLCASSLRGAEGEKLFFGSGTQLSVL.

In this sample, this clone turned up once. V is TRBV10-1 and J is TRBJ2-7, with 7 positions matching TRBD1. The germline V gene has CDR1 WNHNN and CDR2 SYGVQD (reference sequence). CDR3 length: 15 amino acids. The ends lost 4 bases at V and 5 bases at J; junction bases unmatched: 11. The CDR3 loop is CASSATTGKRDEQYF. Here the CDR3 DNA reads TGCGCCAGCAGTGCAACGACAGGGAAAAGGGACGAGCAGTACTTC.

CDR3 amino acids: CASSLVARSYEQYF. The DNA for the CDR3 is TGTGCCAGCAGTTTGGTAGCCCGCTCCTACGAGCAGTACTTC. The chain employs TRBV28 and TRBJ2-7; D not resolved. V lost 3 bases and J 0 bases, leaving 9 bases between the germline ends. Germline V gene lookup returns CDR1 MDHEN and CDR2 SYDVKM. CDR3 length: 14 residues.

The chain is built from TRBV19 and TRBJ1-2, with 7 bases lining up with TRBD1. Unmatched junction bases numbered 7, after V lost 4 bases and J lost 2 bases. This CDR3 has 15 amino acids. Germline CDR1 reads LNHDA; CDR2 reads SQIVND (reference sequence). The CDR3 DNA reads TGTGCCAGTAGTACTCCCCGGACAGGAAACTATGGCTACACCTTC. Its protein product is CASSTPRTGNYGYTF.

The chain couples TRBV7-8 to TRBJ2-4; 7 nucleotides agree with TRBD2. After removal of 5 bases from V and 1 base from J, the junction contained 17 bases not matched to a gene. The germline CDR1 and CDR2 sequences are SGHVS and FQNEAQ. The CDR3 is 19 residues long. The CDR3: CASSPYGLVLARAKNIQYF. The DNA for the CDR3 is TGTGCCAGCAGCCCCTACGGACTAGTCCTAGCTAGGGCCAAAAACATTCAGTACTTC.

This chain joins TRBV7-9 and TRBJ1-1; D is unresolved. V dropped 3 bases and J dropped 1 base, with 12 bases sitting between them. This CDR3 comprises 15 residues. Germline CDR1 reads SEHNR; CDR2 reads FQNEAQ (reference sequence). CDR3 sequence reads: CASSLALEGNTEAFF. CDR3 DNA: TGTGCCAGCAGCTTGGCGTTGGAGGGGAACACTGAAGCTTTCTTT.

This clone came up once. V gene TRBV12-5 combines with J gene TRBJ2-1; TRBD1 agrees at 7 bases. CDR1 and CDR2 from the germline V gene are LGHNT and FRNRAP. V shed 5 bases, J shed 8 bases, and the junction held 9 bases outside the gene matches. CDR3 length: 14 amino acids. The CDR3 sequence is CASGRQGPEYEQFF. In DNA, the CDR3 is TGTGCTAGTGGTCGACAGGGCCCTGAATATGAGCAGTTCTTC.

The V call is TRBV29-1, the J call TRBJ1-1, with D possibly TRBD1 on 5 matching bases. Trimming took off 3 bases at V and 5 bases at J, with 16 bases between the two ends. This CDR3 region has 14 residues. CDR1 and CDR2 from the germline V gene are SQVTM and ANQGSEA. The CDR3: CSVDPIGVGTEAFF. CDR3 nucleotide sequence: TGCAGCGTTGATCCCATAGGGGTGGGAACTGAAGCTTTCTTT.

This chain joins TRBV5-1 and TRBJ1-1; D perhaps matches TRBD1 (5 bases). V lost 2 bases and J lost 0, with 17 bases in between. CDR3 length: 17 amino acids. Germline V gene sequence: CDR1 SGHRS, CDR2 YFSETQ. The CDR3 DNA reads as TGCGCCAGCAGCTTAGTGGGGCTCCGGCGCATGAACACTGAAGCTTTCTTT. Translated: CASSLVGLRRMNTEAFF.

This clone was observed a handful of times. V usage is TRBV10-2 and J usage is TRBJ1-1; D possibly corresponds to TRBD1 (6 bases). Germline V gene data show CDR1 as WSHSY and CDR2 as SAAADI. CDR3 size: 12 residues. The ends were cut back, 8 bases at V and 5 bases at J, with 12 bases in the middle. Here the CDR3 DNA reads TGCGCCAGCGGTCACAGGGTAACTGAAGCTTTCTTT. It yields the protein CASGHRVTEAFF.

The rearrangement links TRBV13 to TRBJ2-1, with 8 bases aligning to TRBD1. V lost 3 bases and J lost 4; bases outside the gene matches: 5. In germline, CDR1 is PRHDT, CDR2 FYEKMQ (reference sequence). The CDR3 spans 15 residues. The CDR3 DNA is TGTGCCAGCAGCTTGAGGGACAGGTATTACAATGAGCAGTTCTTC. It specifies CASSLRDRYYNEQFF.

The chain couples TRBV6-5 to TRBJ1-5; TRBD1 is a possible D gene (6 bases). Germline V gene data show CDR1 as MNHEY and CDR2 as SVGAGI. The CDR3 contains 14 residues. V lost 6 bases, J lost 9 bases, and 18 bases lay in between. In nucleotides, the CDR3 is TGTGCCAGCAGCCTCAGGCAGGGGATACCGCCCCAGCATTTT. It yields the protein CASSLRQGIPPQHF.

The chain has TRBV29-1 and TRBJ1-3; the D is unclear. Trimming shortened V by 1 base and J by 4 bases, and 5 bases separated the two germline ends. The V gene's germline CDR1 is SQVTM and CDR2 ANQGSEA. The CDR3 extends over 12 amino acids. The CDR3 DNA is TGCAGCGTTGAAGTAACAGGAAACACCATATATTTT. Its protein product is CSVEVTGNTIYF.

The V gene is TRBV11-2, the J gene TRBJ1-1, with D possibly TRBD1 on 6 matching bases. Germline CDR1 is SGHAT and CDR2 is FQNNGV. The CDR3 totals 14 residues. Trimming stripped 5 bases from V and 0 bases from J, with 10 bases between. CDR3 in amino acids: CASSRGTMNTEAFF. The CDR3 DNA reads TGTGCCAGCAGCAGGGGGACGATGAACACTGAAGCTTTCTTT.

This rearrangement joins TRBV2 to TRBJ2-7; 7 nucleotides align to TRBD2. From germline, CDR1 is SNHLY and CDR2 FYNNEI. The V and J ends lost 0 bases and 2 bases, in that order; junction bases with no gene match: 4. The CDR3 has 15 amino acids. The CDR3 loop is CASSEASGAPYEQYF. The CDR3 coding sequence is TGTGCCAGCAGTGAAGCCAGCGGGGCACCCTACGAGCAGTACTTC.

The rearrangement links TRBV28 to TRBJ2-1; 8 positions agree with TRBD2. This CDR3 has 14 amino acids. Trimming removed 4 bases from V and 8 bases from J; junction bases left unmatched: 7. Germline loops: CDR1 MDHEN, CDR2 SYDVKM. CDR3 sequence reads: CASSSPGGPYEQFF. CDR3 nucleotides: TGTGCCAGCAGTTCACCGGGGGGGCCCTATGAGCAGTTCTTC.

V usage is TRBV19 and J usage is TRBJ2-1, with 12 bases that match TRBD2. V lost 6 bases and J lost 5; bases outside the gene matches: 5. The germline V gene encodes CDR1 LNHDA and CDR2 SQIVND (reference sequence). The CDR3 totals 15 residues. CDR3 coding DNA: TGTGCCAGTAGCCGACTAGCGGGGGCCAACAATGAGCAGTTCTTC. Translated: CASSRLAGANNEQFF.